The 22 T cell receptor beta chains below come from one sample, sequenced in a study of T cells in Graves' hyperthyroidism and ophthalmopathy. Researchers took RNA transcripts and amplified the TCR beta CDR3 regions from them. First-round RT-PCR of the TCR CDR3 relied on the HTBI primer set. TCRdb recomputed calls from the multiplex PCR reads with MiXCR, one row per CDR3 protein. The sample comprises hundreds of thousands of distinct CDR3 sequences, roughly 15% of which are singletons, and about a tenth rests with the top ten. The specimen sequenced was blood. The receptors shown here come from a woman between 18 and 29 years old with Graves' hyperthyroidism.

This chain connects TRBV9 to TRBJ2-1, with 9 bases that match TRBD2. The V segment lost 0 bases and the J segment 5 bases; nucleotides outside the gene matches: 3. This CDR3 comprises 15 residues. Germline V CDR1 and CDR2: SGDLS, YYNGEE. CDR3 coding DNA: TGTGCCAGCAGCGTAGGACTAGCGGCTAACAATGAGCAGTTCTTC. Its protein product is CASSVGLAANNEQFF.

This clonotype was picked up a small number of times. The chain links TRBV28 to TRBJ1-2; D is unclear. Per germline, CDR1 MDHEN and CDR2 SYDVKM. The ends were cut back, 4 bases at V and 6 bases at J, with 15 bases in the middle. The CDR3 spans 14 residues. The CDR3 DNA reads TGTGCCAGCAGTTCAAATCCCACACCCAATGGCTACACCTTC. This codes for CASSSNPTPNGYTF.

CDR3 sequence reads: CASSYLAELTGELFF. The CDR3, as DNA: TGTGCCAGCAGTTACTTAGCGGAACTCACCGGGGAGCTGTTTTTT. The rearrangement joins TRBV6-5 to TRBJ2-2; possibly TRBD2 for D (6 bases). The germline V gene encodes CDR1 MNHEY and CDR2 SVGAGI. The CDR3 covers 15 residues. Between the trimmed V and J ends, which lost 1 base and 4 bases, there was a span of 10 bases.

This clonotype was observed many times. This sequence joins TRBV6-9 and TRBJ2-3; TRBD2 is a possible D gene (6 bases). Trimming shortened V by 0 bases and J by 0 bases, and 22 bases separated the two germline ends. The CDR3 has 20 amino acids. Germline V gene data show CDR1 as MNHGY and CDR2 as SVAAGI. CDR3 in amino acids: CASSYSGETSAGTSTDTQYF. The CDR3 coding sequence is TGTGCCAGCAGTTATTCCGGGGAGACTAGTGCCGGGACTAGCACAGATACGCAGTATTTT.

This sequence joins TRBV20-1 and TRBJ2-7; D possibly corresponds to TRBD1 (6 bases). Germline CDR1 is DFQATT and CDR2 is SNEGSKA (reference sequence). Deletions cut 5 bases from V and 4 bases from J, with 18 bases between. The CDR3 length is 14 residues. The CDR3: CSASDSPYIYEQYF. CDR3 coding DNA: TGCAGTGCTTCGGACAGCCCATATATTTACGAGCAGTACTTC.

This clonotype has at least ten counts. The chain is built from TRBV27 and TRBJ2-7, with 8 bases that match TRBD2. Germline CDR1 is MNHEY and CDR2 is SMNVEV (reference sequence). The trim removed 3 bases at V and 5 bases at J, leaving 3 bases unmatched. The CDR3 contains 13 residues. The CDR3 loop reads CASSFGGAHEQYF. The CDR3 DNA is TGTGCCAGCAGTTTCGGGGGGGCCCACGAGCAGTACTTC.

This clonotype was seen a few times. The J gene is TRBJ2-5, the V gene TRBV12-3 or TRBV12-4; 7 nucleotides line up with TRBD1. The CDR3 has 13 residues. J gave up 9 bases and V 3 bases, and 7 bases lay outside the gene matches. DNA of the CDR3: TGTGCCAGCAGTTTCCGGGACAGTAATGCCCAGTACTTC. This sequence encodes CASSFRDSNAQYF.

This clonotype was detected ten times or more. This chain uses TRBV18 with TRBJ1-4, with D tentatively TRBD1 (6 bases). Germline values: CDR1 KGHSH, CDR2 LQKENI. The CDR3 contains 16 residues. V was clipped by 4 bases and J by 13 bases, with 25 bases between them. The CDR3 bases are TGTGCCAGCTCACGCCAGCCGGGACAAACGAATGAAGGACTGTTTTTT. Residues: CASSRQPGQTNEGLFF. Looking up the rest from reference TRBV18 and TRBJ1-4 gives the full variable domain: NAGVMQNPRHLVRRRGQEARLRCSPMKGHSHVYWYRQLPEEGLKFMVYLQKENIIDESGMPKERFSAEFPKEGPSILRIQQVVRGDSAAYFCASSRQPGQTNEGLFFGSGTQLSVL.

This clonotype occurred many times. The DNA of the CDR3 is TGTGCCAGCTCACCACCCCGCGGGCACGAGCAGTACTTC. It yields the protein CASSPPRGHEQYF. This chain uses TRBV18 with TRBJ2-7, with a tentative D call TRBD2 (5 bases). V lost 0 bases and J 5 bases, leaving 8 bases between the germline ends. The CDR3 is 13 residues long. Germline-derived CDR1 and CDR2 are KGHSH and LQKENI.

This clonotype turned up a few times. The V gene is TRBV4-2, the J gene TRBJ2-1; 7 nucleotides align to TRBD2. The CDR3 covers 17 residues. V dropped 1 base and J dropped 6; count of bases not matched to a gene: 12. Germline V lookup: CDR1 LGHNA, CDR2 YNFKEQ. The CDR3 here is CASSQVDGREWPNEQFF. The CDR3 region has the DNA TGTGCCAGCAGCCAAGTCGACGGGCGGGAGTGGCCCAATGAGCAGTTCTTC.

In this sample, this clonotype turned up a few times. The germline gene is not matched at one end of the junction; a read error may be the cause. V gene TRBV4-1 combines with J gene TRBJ2-7; the match to TRBD1 covers 7 bases. The CDR3 runs 15 residues. Germline CDR1 reads MGHRA; CDR2 reads YSYEKL. The CDR3 DNA is TGCGCCAACAGCCAAGCTAAGGGGACAGCTTTGGAGCAGTACTTC. Protein product: CANSQAKGTALEQYF.

This clonotype was seen repeatedly, ten times or more. CDR3 loop: CASESNGGTSGSLSSYEQYF. The CDR3 DNA follows: TGTGCCTCCGAGTCGAACGGAGGGACTAGCGGTAGTCTAAGCTCCTACGAGCAGTACTTC. The chain carries TRBV30 and TRBJ2-7, with 11 bases matching TRBD2. CDR1 and CDR2 from the germline V gene are GTSNPN and SVGIG (reference sequence). V shed 7 bases and J 0 bases; nucleotides not matched to a gene: 23. There are 20 residues in the CDR3.

Worth noting for this clonotype: One end of the junction varies from germline; a read error may be responsible. CDR3 DNA: TGTGTCAGCAGTTTAAGGGGGAGCGGTACCGGGGAGCTGTTTTTT. As protein: CVSSLRGSGTGELFF. The rearrangement uses TRBV12-3 or TRBV12-4 and TRBJ2-2; D may be TRBD1 (6 bases). The CDR3 spans 15 residues.

The rearrangement joins TRBV28 to TRBJ2-7; no definite D call. Germline V gene data show CDR1 as MDHEN and CDR2 as SYDVKM. The CDR3 has 14 residues. The V end was cut by 7 bases, the J end by 6 bases, with 19 bases between. This CDR3 reads CASTRVPSLGEQYF. CDR3 DNA sequence: TGTGCCAGCACACGGGTCCCCAGTCTGGGCGAGCAGTACTTC.

The table lists this clonotype with many counts. The chain joins TRBV6-2 or TRBV6-3 to TRBJ1-2; TRBD1 agrees at 7 bases. Germline V lookup: CDR1 MNHEY, CDR2 SVGEGT. The CDR3 covers 12 residues. V shed 11 bases and J 2 bases; nucleotides not matched to a gene: 5. The CDR3 bases are TGTGCCGCGACAGGGATAAACTATGGCTACACCTTC. Its protein is CAATGINYGYTF.

The table lists this clonotype with many counts. This chain uses TRBV6-1 with TRBJ2-5; 9 bases fit TRBD2. The CDR3 is made up of 14 amino acids. V lost 11 bases to trimming and J lost 3 bases; unmatched junction nucleotides: 10. CDR1 and CDR2 (germline): MNHNS, SASEGT. Here the CDR3 reads CASALGGREETQYF. The CDR3 DNA follows: TGTGCCTCGGCCCTGGGCGGGAGGGAAGAGACCCAGTACTTC.

This clonotype appeared a few times. The chain recombines TRBV20-1 with TRBJ1-4; D is possibly TRBD1 (5 bases). Germline V gene data show CDR1 as DFQATT and CDR2 as SNEGSKA (reference sequence). The CDR3 is made up of 13 amino acids. V lost 3 bases, J lost 3 bases, and 8 bases lay in between. DNA of the CDR3: TGCAGTGCTAGCGGGGGGGCTAATGAAAAACTGTTTTTT. This encodes CSASGGANEKLFF.

This clonotype was counted ten times or more. The chain combines TRBV2 with TRBJ2-5; D might be TRBD1 or TRBD2, each matching 7 bases. The length of the CDR3 is 14 residues. Trimming pared 7 bases from V and 5 bases from J, leaving 17 bases between. The V gene's germline CDR1 is SNHLY and CDR2 FYNNEI. Written as DNA, the CDR3 is TGTGCCAGCAAGACCGGGACAGCGGGGGAGACCCAGTACTTC. It translates to CASKTGTAGETQYF.

This clonotype was picked up a small number of times. The V and J genes are TRBV6-1 and TRBJ1-4; no clear D. The CDR3 extends over 16 amino acids. V lost 6 bases, J lost 7 bases, and 21 bases lay in between. CDR1 and CDR2 (germline): MNHNS, SASEGT. CDR3 amino acids: CASRSTPVGAGEKLFF. Here the CDR3 DNA reads TGTGCCAGCAGGTCGACGCCCGTAGGAGCTGGTGAAAAACTGTTTTTT.

This clonotype was picked up a small number of times. The V call is TRBV6-2 or TRBV6-3, the J call TRBJ2-1; TRBD1 matches 12 bases. CDR3 length: 13 residues. Germline values: CDR1 MNHEY, CDR2 SVGEGT. Trimming removed 11 bases from V and 8 bases from J; junction bases left unmatched: 7. The CDR3 region is CAARGTGGHEQFF. Here the CDR3 DNA reads TGTGCCGCAAGGGGGACAGGGGGCCATGAGCAGTTCTTC.

The V and J genes are TRBV6-9 and TRBJ2-7, with D hard to call. With 3 bases removed from V and 0 bases from J, the gap between germline ends came to 12 bases. From germline, CDR1 is MNHGY and CDR2 SVAAGI. CDR3 length equals 15 residues. CDR3 bases: TGTGCCAGCAGTTACTTTGGGCCCATCTCCTACGAGCAGTACTTC. Translating gives CASSYFGPISYEQYF.

This clonotype was detected ten times or more. The genes are TRBV7-9 and TRBJ2-7; the D gene is possibly TRBD2 (6 bases). V was pared by 4 bases and J by 2 bases, with 12 bases between. Germline V gene data show CDR1 as SEHNR and CDR2 as FQNEAQ (reference sequence). This CDR3 contains 14 residues. This CDR3 reads CASSSPGVPYEQYF. Here the CDR3 DNA reads TGTGCCAGCAGCTCCCCGGGAGTCCCCTACGAGCAGTACTTC.